A single sample is the source of the 9 T cell receptor beta chains below, sequenced in a study of cytomegalovirus exposure and HLA in healthy donors. The PCR employed 60 Vbeta primers together with 13 Jbeta primers. Assay used: immunoSEQ multiplex PCR; TCRdb lists only in-frame clones, some missing. The data show roughly 120,000 clones, 82% seen once. The specimen sequenced was PBMCs. The origin of the receptors is a man aged 30 to 39 in good health and CMV-seropositive.

The rearrangement uses TRBV4-2 and TRBJ1-2; TRBD1 agrees at 7 bases. V was pared by 1 base and J by 4 bases, with 9 bases of the junction left unmatched. Germline loops: CDR1 LGHNA, CDR2 YNFKEQ. This CDR3 region has 16 residues. The CDR3 DNA sequence: TGTGCCAGCAGCCAAGCGCGGGACAGAGTACGCTATGGCTACACCTTC. Its protein product is CASSQARDRVRYGYTF.

The chain employs TRBV5-4 and TRBJ2-3; 9 bases match TRBD1. CDR1 and CDR2 (germline): SGHNT, YYREEE (reference sequence). The CDR3 covers 17 residues. The junction had 8 bases not matched to a gene; V was cut back by 3 bases and J by 0 bases. CDR3 region: CASSSRVQGASTDTQYF. The DNA of the CDR3 is TGTGCCAGCAGCTCCCGCGTACAGGGGGCTAGCACAGATACGCAGTATTTT.

This clone was seen only a few times. The chain couples TRBV11-3 to TRBJ2-5; no clear D gene. Trimming cost V 5 bases and J 1 base, with 5 bases left between them. The CDR3 totals 12 residues. Germline V CDR1 and CDR2: SGHNT, YENEEA. CDR3 amino acids: CASSPGQETQYF. CDR3 DNA sequence: TGTGCCAGCAGCCCCGGCCAAGAGACCCAGTACTTC.

In its sample, this clone was seen a few times. The chain uses TRBV13 and TRBJ1-4, with unresolved D. V dropped 6 bases and J dropped 10 bases, with 15 bases sitting between them. CDR3 length: 13 amino acids. Germline V CDR1 and CDR2: PRHDT, FYEKMQ (reference sequence). The CDR3 DNA follows: TGTGCCAGCAGGGAGTCTGGTAGTGGAAAACTGTTTTTT. Translation gives CASRESGSGKLFF.

This clone is deemed large. CDR3 region: CAIPDRDDYGYTF. CDR3 DNA: TGTGCCATACCTGACAGGGACGACTATGGCTACACCTTC. The chain links TRBV10-3 to TRBJ1-2, with 7 nucleotides matching TRBD1. Germline loops: CDR1 ENHRY, CDR2 SYGVKD. The CDR3 sequence is 13 residues long. The V and J ends lost 9 bases and 3 bases, in that order; junction bases with no gene match: 7.

The chain is built from TRBV5-1 and TRBJ2-3; 9 nucleotides line up with TRBD1. CDR1 SGHRS and CDR2 YFSETQ come from the germline V gene. With 5 bases clipped from V and 5 bases from J, the junction kept 9 bases outside the gene matches. The length of the CDR3 is 15 residues. The CDR3 DNA reads as TGCGCCAGCAGTACCGGGACAGGGTATATAGATACGCAGTATTTT. The encoded protein is CASSTGTGYIDTQYF.

The genes are TRBV5-1 and TRBJ2-3, with D perhaps matching TRBD1 (5 bases). There are 16 residues in the CDR3. Trimming removed 0 bases at V and 2 bases at J, with 13 bases between. Germline values: CDR1 SGHRS, CDR2 YFSETQ. The CDR3 sequence is CASSLDPGFVTDTQYF. The CDR3 DNA reads as TGCGCCAGCAGCTTGGATCCAGGGTTCGTCACAGATACGCAGTATTTT.

This clone was recorded once. The chain links TRBV6-5 to TRBJ2-7, with D possibly being TRBD1 (6 bases). V was trimmed by 7 bases and J by 0 bases, leaving 10 bases between them. The CDR3 spans 13 residues. CDR1 and CDR2 from the germline V gene are MNHEY and SVGAGI. The CDR3 loop reads CASKKGDSYEQYF. The CDR3 DNA sequence: TGTGCCAGCAAAAAGGGGGACTCCTACGAGCAGTACTTC.

This clone was detected once. The rearrangement links TRBV15 to TRBJ2-3; tentative D call: TRBD2 (7 bases). Germline V lookup: CDR1 LNHNV, CDR2 YYDKDF (reference sequence). The CDR3 totals 19 residues. Trimming took 3 bases from V and 2 from J, leaving 24 bases between them. CDR3 loop: CATSSLKRGLADTTDTQYF. The CDR3 DNA reads TGTGCCACCAGCAGTCTTAAACGGGGGCTAGCGGACACCACAGATACGCAGTATTTT.